One sample yielded the 24 T cell receptor beta chains listed below, sequenced in a study of identifying expanded T cells in peripheral blood. This table comes from immunoSEQ multiplex PCR, and its TCRdb copy is limited to in-frame clones, with some not included. The table includes approximately 140,000 clones, approximately 86% detected once. Source material: blood. Source of these receptors: a person aged 18 to 70 in good health.

The CDR3 DNA reads as TGTGCCACCAGCAGAGGGGCCCTGAACTATGGCTACACCTTC. Amino acids: CATSRGALNYGYTF. The chain recombines TRBV15 with TRBJ1-2; D is unresolved. Trimming pared 1 base from V and 2 bases from J, leaving 8 bases between. The CDR3 runs to 14 residues. Germline V gene lookup returns CDR1 LNHNV and CDR2 YYDKDF (reference sequence).

This rearrangement joins TRBV11-1 to TRBJ1-1; D ambiguous. The CDR3 contains 14 residues. The germline CDR1 and CDR2 sequences are SGHAT and FQDESV (reference sequence). V was shortened by 3 bases and J by 5 bases, with 13 bases between the two germline ends. CDR3 DNA sequence: TGTGCCAGCAGCTTGGTGGGAGGCGGGACTGAAGCTTTCTTT. Translation: CASSLVGGGTEAFF.

CDR3 sequence (DNA): TGTGCCAGCAGAGCTAGCGGGAGGGCCTCAGATACGCAGTATTTT. Translated, it gives CASRASGRASDTQYF. The V call is TRBV27, the J call TRBJ2-3; 12 bases are shared with TRBD2. Germline CDR1 MNHEY, CDR2 SMNVEV (reference sequence). J lost 4 bases, V lost 6 bases, and 5 bases had no gene match. The CDR3 sequence is 15 residues long.

The V gene is TRBV2, the J gene TRBJ2-5, with D perhaps TRBD1 (8 bases). V was shortened by 5 bases and J by 4 bases, with 20 bases between the two germline ends. This CDR3 contains 16 residues. Germline V CDR1 and CDR2: SNHLY, FYNNEI. The CDR3 bases are TGTGCCAGCAGTCAGACAGGGGAGGGATTCGGAGAGACCCAGTACTTC. It is translated as CASSQTGEGFGETQYF.

The chain uses TRBV29-1 and TRBJ2-5, with D perhaps TRBD2 (5 bases). Looked up from germline, CDR1 is SQVTM and CDR2 is ANQGSEA. Trimming took off 6 bases at V and 1 base at J, with 15 bases between the two ends. The CDR3 sequence is 14 residues long. CDR3 DNA sequence: TGCAGCGTAGCCTTTCGGGGTTTCCAAGAGACCCAGTACTTC. Translating gives CSVAFRGFQETQYF.

The chain carries TRBV5-6 and TRBJ1-1, with D unresolved. Germline CDR1 SGHDT, CDR2 YYEEEE. The CDR3 consists of 14 residues. V was shortened by 4 bases and J by 2 bases, with 12 bases between the two germline ends. CDR3 in DNA: TGTGCCAGCAGCGGTAGGACGGTAAACACTGAAGCTTTCTTT. This translates into CASSGRTVNTEAFF.

The rearrangement uses TRBV10-3 and TRBJ2-7; 10 nucleotides align to TRBD1. CDR3 length equals 13 residues. Losses at the gene ends were 9 bases for V and 4 bases for J; bases not matched to a gene: 6. Per germline, CDR1 ENHRY and CDR2 SYGVKD. In nucleotides, the CDR3 is TGTGCCATTGCCGGGACAGGGGTTTACGAGCAGTACTTC. It is translated as CAIAGTGVYEQYF.

V usage is TRBV5-1 and J usage is TRBJ1-1; 7 bases fit TRBD1. Germline-derived CDR1 and CDR2 are SGHRS and YFSETQ. CDR3 length: 15 amino acids. Trimming removed 0 bases from V and 3 bases from J; junction bases left unmatched: 5. DNA of the CDR3: TGCGCCAGCAGCTTGGTTCGGCAGGGGGACACTGAAGCTTTCTTT. This codes for CASSLVRQGDTEAFF.

The V call is TRBV2, the J call TRBJ1-5, with a tentative D call TRBD1 (6 bases). The CDR3 is 16 amino acids. Trimming stripped 3 bases from V and 4 bases from J, with 16 bases between. The germline gives CDR1 SNHLY, CDR2 FYNNEI. The CDR3 loop is CASSDREGTQNQPQHF. The DNA of the CDR3 is TGTGCCAGCAGTGACAGGGAGGGGACACAGAATCAGCCCCAGCATTTT.

CDR3 loop: CAWSSDSSTEAFF. Here the CDR3 DNA reads TGTGCCTGGAGTAGCGACTCGAGCACTGAAGCTTTCTTT. The chain is built from TRBV30 and TRBJ1-1; D uncertain. This CDR3 contains 13 residues. Germline CDR1 reads GTSNPN; CDR2 reads SVGIG (reference sequence). The V gene lost 2 bases and the J gene lost 4 bases, with 11 bases spanning the gap.

A single count supports this clone. This rearrangement joins TRBV28 to TRBJ2-5; 7 nucleotides agree with TRBD2. Trimming removed 4 bases from V and 1 base from J; junction bases left unmatched: 3. CDR3 length equals 14 residues. Germline V gene sequence: CDR1 MDHEN, CDR2 SYDVKM. The CDR3 loop is CASSSERGQETQYF. In DNA, the CDR3 is TGTGCCAGCAGTTCAGAGCGGGGCCAAGAGACCCAGTACTTC. The entire variable domain, with the rest obtained from reference TRBV28 and TRBJ2-5, is as follows: DVKVTQSSRYLVKRTGEKVFLECVQDMDHENMFWYRQDPGLGLRLIYFSYDVKMKEKGDIPEGYSVSREKKERFSLILESASTNQTSMYLCASSSERGQETQYFGPGTRLLVL.

The chain carries TRBV28 and TRBJ2-5; TRBD1 matches at 7 bases. The J segment lost 0 bases and the V segment lost 10 bases, leaving 2 bases of the junction unmatched. In germline, CDR1 is MDHEN, CDR2 SYDVKM. The CDR3 is made up of 12 amino acids. Here the CDR3 DNA reads TGTGCCATAGGACAGGACCAAGAGACCCAGTACTTC. Amino acid sequence: CAIGQDQETQYF.

The rearrangement links TRBV18 to TRBJ2-3; 8 bases are a match to TRBD1. V lost 3 bases to trimming and J lost 1 base; unmatched junction nucleotides: 3. The CDR3 covers 15 residues. CDR1 is KGHSH and CDR2 is LQKENI in the germline V gene. CDR3: CASSPLTGGTDTQYF. CDR3 nucleotide sequence: TGTGCCAGCTCACCTCTGACAGGGGGCACAGATACGCAGTATTTT.

This chain joins TRBV7-9 and TRBJ1-2; no clear D. The CDR3 has 14 amino acids. V was shortened by 0 bases and J by 3 bases, with 8 bases between the two germline ends. The V gene's germline CDR1 is SEHNR and CDR2 FQNEAQ (reference sequence). CDR3 DNA sequence: TGTGCCAGCAGCTTAGCGCACGGTGACTATGGCTACACCTTC. Its translation is CASSLAHGDYGYTF. Complete variable domain (other parts from reference TRBV7-9 and TRBJ1-2): DTGVSQNPRHKITKRGQNVTFRCDPISEHNRLYWYRQTLGQGPEFLTYFQNEAQLEKSRLLSDRFSAERPKGSFSTLEIQRTEQGDSAMYLCASSLAHGDYGYTFGSGTRLTVV.

The rearrangement links TRBV28 to TRBJ2-2; 8 bases agree with TRBD1. The CDR3 runs to 15 residues. V gave up 6 bases and J gave up 4 bases; unmatched junction bases: 7. Germline V gene sequence: CDR1 MDHEN, CDR2 SYDVKM. The DNA of the CDR3 is TGTGCCAGCAGACCGCAGGGGGCTGGCACCGGGGAGCTGTTTTTT. It translates to CASRPQGAGTGELFF.

The V call is TRBV5-1, the J call TRBJ2-7; weak D call: TRBD1 (5 bases). The CDR3 is 15 amino acids. The germline V and J ends were trimmed by 5 bases and 2 bases, with 17 bases remaining between them. Germline V gene data show CDR1 as SGHRS and CDR2 as YFSETQ. The CDR3 region is CASSPLFGATYEQYF. CDR3 nucleotide sequence: TGCGCCAGCAGTCCCCTATTTGGGGCTACCTACGAGCAGTACTTC.

The chain joins TRBV6-5 to TRBJ1-1; TRBD1 matches at 7 bases. After removal of 0 bases from V and 7 bases from J, the junction contained 5 bases not matched to a gene. CDR1 is MNHEY and CDR2 is SVGAGI in the germline V gene. This CDR3 is 14 amino acids long. The CDR3 nucleotides read TGTGCCAGCAGTTACTCGAGGGGGCTTGGTGAAGCTTTCTTT. Translated, it gives CASSYSRGLGEAFF.

This chain joins TRBV2 and TRBJ1-5, with a tentative D call TRBD1 (6 bases). From germline, CDR1 is SNHLY and CDR2 FYNNEI. The CDR3 has 14 amino acids. Trimming took off 3 bases at V and 5 bases at J, with 11 bases between the two ends. CDR3: CASSDTGRDQPQHF. The CDR3 DNA is TGTGCCAGCAGTGATACAGGGAGGGATCAGCCCCAGCATTTT.

The V call is TRBV29-1, the J call TRBJ2-7; D may correspond to TRBD1 or TRBD2 (6 bases each). Deletions cut 5 bases from V and 2 bases from J, with 16 bases between. The CDR3 sequence is 14 residues long. Germline CDR1 reads SQVTM; CDR2 reads ANQGSEA. DNA of the CDR3: TGCAGCGTTAGGAACTCGGGGGCCACCTACGAGCAGTACTTC. Its protein product is CSVRNSGATYEQYF.

The chain links TRBV6-1 to TRBJ2-7; TRBD1 matches at 9 bases. J was trimmed by 13 bases and V by 5 bases; bases with no gene match: 6. The CDR3 sequence is 11 residues long. Germline V lookup: CDR1 MNHNS, CDR2 SASEGT. The CDR3 DNA sequence: TGTGCCAGCAGTCCCGGGACAGGGACATACTTC. Encoded protein: CASSPGTGTYF.

The CDR3 DNA reads TGTGCCAGCAGCTTAGATGTGGGGGTCTACGAGCAGTACTTC. Translating it yields CASSLDVGVYEQYF. The chain is built from TRBV7-9 and TRBJ2-7; D could derive from TRBD1 or TRBD2 (5 bases each). Per germline, CDR1 SEHNR and CDR2 FQNEAQ (reference sequence). V lost 1 base and J lost 3, with 10 bases in between. CDR3 size: 14 residues.

The rearrangement links TRBV29-1 to TRBJ2-1, with 7 bases aligning to TRBD2. V shed 7 bases, J shed 6 bases, and the junction held 12 bases outside the gene matches. This CDR3 region has 14 residues. Germline V CDR1 and CDR2: SQVTM, ANQGSEA. CDR3 in amino acids: CSANSGIGRNEQFF. The DNA of the CDR3 is TGCAGCGCAAACAGCGGGATCGGTCGCAATGAGCAGTTCTTC.

This chain uses TRBV7-3 with TRBJ2-2, with a possible D match to TRBD2 (5 bases). V lost 5 bases to trimming and J lost 2 bases, with 12 bases between them. This CDR3 comprises 15 residues. Germline V gives CDR1 SGHTA, CDR2 FQGTGA. CDR3 in amino acids: CASSPQEANTGELFF. For the CDR3, the DNA is TGTGCCAGCAGCCCCCAGGAGGCTAACACCGGGGAGCTGTTTTTT.

The chain joins TRBV7-8 to TRBJ2-4; TRBD2 matches at 8 bases. J lost 4 bases, V lost 2 bases, and 4 bases had no gene match. The germline V gene encodes CDR1 SGHVS and CDR2 FQNEAQ. The CDR3 has 15 amino acids. The CDR3 coding sequence is TGTGCCAGCAGCTTAACCGGGACTAGAAAAAACATTCAGTACTTC. Its translation: CASSLTGTRKNIQYF. Full variable domain (remainder filled in from reference TRBV7-8 and TRBJ2-4): GAGVSQSPRYKVAKRGQDVALRCDPISGHVSLFWYQQALGQGPEFLTYFQNEAQLDKSGLPSDRFFAERPEGSVSTLKIQRTQQEDSAVYLCASSLTGTRKNIQYFGAGTRLSVL.